This T cell receptor beta chain was captured by sequencing in a study of blood T cell repertoires in COVID-19. Clones were read by immunoSEQ multiplex PCR, and TCRdb kept only the in-frame ones, dropping some. The sample shows about 56,000 clones, 84% of them seen only once. The CDR3 is 11 residues long. Germline V CDR1 and CDR2: LNHNV, YYDKDF (reference sequence). Trimming stripped 1 base from V and 8 bases from J, with 3 bases between. The rearrangement joins TRBV15 to TRBJ2-1; D gene uncertain. The source is an elderly woman with acute or convalescent COVID-19. The sample comprised peripheral blood. The DNA of the CDR3 is TGTGCCACCAGCAGAGCGGATGAGCAGTTCTTC. Translated, it gives CATSRADEQFF.